The present T cell receptor beta chain was sequenced within a study of T cells in tuberculosis. General study results and limits: GMM-specific TCRs were nearer to active tuberculosis alpha repertoires, suggesting expansion.

Described time point: new active TB diagnosis, blood taken before or within 7 days of starting treatment. TCRdb's copy holds only in-frame clones and misses some; the assay was immunoSEQ multiplex PCR. Of 20,000 to 25,000 clones listed, about 85% are singletons. Comment on this clone: Antigen unknown.

CDR3 length equals 12 residues. The germline CDR1 and CDR2 sequences are SGHRS and YFSETQ. The V end lost 4 bases, the J end lost 1 base, and 6 bases lay between the germline ends. The chain combines TRBV5-1 with TRBJ2-7; D gene uncertain. Sequenced here: PBMCs, sampled at tuberculosis diagnosis. The clonotype originates from an adult with tuberculosis. This CDR3 reads CASSQDSYEQYF. The CDR3 DNA follows: TGCGCCAGCAGCCAGGATTCCTACGAGCAGTACTTC. Variable domain in full (rest from reference TRBV5-1 and TRBJ2-7): KAGVTQTPRYLIKTRGQQVTLSCSPISGHRSVSWYQQTPGQGLQFLFEYFSETQRNKGNFPGRFSGRQFSNSRSEMNVSTLELGDSALYLCASSQDSYEQYFGPGTRLTVT.